The entry that follows covers one TCR beta chain sequence. Its cognate antigen is unknown. The entry originates in a study of STAT5B mutations in CD4+ large granular lymphocyte leukemia. Profiling relied on immunoSEQ multiplex PCR, and the TCRdb table lists in-frame clones only, not all of them. This table holds about 30,000 clones, under 80% found once. The study, taken as a whole, reports: Patient CD4-sorted repertoires stayed more clonal than healthy ones after leukemic-clone removal. Main leukemic clonotypes were patient-specific, but approximately 27% appeared at low frequency elsewhere.

The sample consisted of CD4+ T cells from blood buffy coats. The sequence was collected from a human donor in good health.

The CDR3 DNA is TGTGCCAGTAGTGCCGGCCGGAACACCATATATTTT. This encodes CASSAGRNTIYF. This chain joins TRBV19 and TRBJ1-3; D gene unclear. Looked up from germline, CDR1 is LNHDA and CDR2 is SQIVND (reference sequence). The CDR3 is 12 amino acids. Deletions cut 5 bases from V and 7 bases from J, with 9 bases between.